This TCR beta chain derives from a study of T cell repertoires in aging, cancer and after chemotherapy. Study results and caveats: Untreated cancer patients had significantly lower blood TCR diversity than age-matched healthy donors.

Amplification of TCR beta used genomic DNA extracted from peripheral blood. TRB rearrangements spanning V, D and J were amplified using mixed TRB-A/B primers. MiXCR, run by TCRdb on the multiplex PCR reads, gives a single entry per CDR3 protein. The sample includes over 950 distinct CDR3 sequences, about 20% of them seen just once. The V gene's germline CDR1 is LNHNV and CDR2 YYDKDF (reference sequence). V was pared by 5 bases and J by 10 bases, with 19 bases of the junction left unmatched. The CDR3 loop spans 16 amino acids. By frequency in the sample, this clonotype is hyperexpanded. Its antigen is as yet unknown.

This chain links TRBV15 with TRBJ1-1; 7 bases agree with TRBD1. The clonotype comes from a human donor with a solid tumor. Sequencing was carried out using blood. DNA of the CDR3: TGTGCCACCAGCCTTCGGGGTATAGGGGGCTCCGGGGGAGCTTTCTTT. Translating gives CATSLRGIGGSGGAFF.